The clone carrying this T cell receptor beta chain was observed once. Its antigen is unidentified. The data were obtained in a study of cytomegalovirus exposure and HLA in healthy donors. Study findings and constraints: A list of roughly 180 TCR beta chains associated with cytomegalovirus was given.

Sequenced by immunoSEQ multiplex PCR; TCRdb stores in-frame clones only, minus some. The sample has 130,000 to 150,000 clones, approximately 84% seen once; the top ten hold around 1.4%. Separate from the roughly 670-subject first cohort, the roughly 120-subject validation cohort was the one that the donors belonged to. Germline CDR1 reads MGHRA; CDR2 reads YSYEKL. This CDR3 comprises 17 residues. V shed 3 bases and J 0 bases; nucleotides not matched to a gene: 10. This chain joins TRBV4-1 and TRBJ2-7; 8 bases align to TRBD2. The sequenced sample consisted of PBMCs. The receptor was derived from a woman in her thirties in good health and CMV-seronegative. The CDR3 nucleotides read TGCGCCAGCAGCCAGGAAAGTTCCCTAGCGGGCTCCTACGAGCAGTACTTC. Translation: CASSQESSLAGSYEQYF.